This TCR beta chain was recovered during a study of T cells after posttransplantation cyclophosphamide. General study results and limits: After PTCy, TRB diversity resembled that of CNI/methotrexate controls.

The assay was immunoSEQ multiplex PCR, and TCRdb's table has in-frame clones only and misses some. In the table there are about 11,000 clones, around 81% of which are singletons. Trimming shortened V by 2 bases and J by 3 bases, and 8 bases separated the two germline ends. CDR3 length: 14 residues. Germline values: CDR1 KGHSH, CDR2 LQKENI. By proportion, this clone is medium-sized (0.01 to 0.1%). Its antigen remains unidentified. Cyclophosphamide on days +3 and +4 followed busulfan-fludarabine conditioning and a marrow graft. The sequencing used PBMCs, collected 1755 days after allogeneic stem cell transplant with posttransplant cyclophosphamide. This clonotype originated in a female patient between 50 and 59 years old who received an allogeneic stem cell transplant from a related donor, was CMV-positive, and had no GVHD. Some of the T cells might come from the graft donor. The rearrangement links TRBV18 to TRBJ2-1; D is perhaps TRBD2 (5 bases). CDR3 nucleotide sequence: TGTGCCAGCTCACCAGAAGAGGGCTACAATGAGCAGTTCTTC. Its protein is CASSPEEGYNEQFF.